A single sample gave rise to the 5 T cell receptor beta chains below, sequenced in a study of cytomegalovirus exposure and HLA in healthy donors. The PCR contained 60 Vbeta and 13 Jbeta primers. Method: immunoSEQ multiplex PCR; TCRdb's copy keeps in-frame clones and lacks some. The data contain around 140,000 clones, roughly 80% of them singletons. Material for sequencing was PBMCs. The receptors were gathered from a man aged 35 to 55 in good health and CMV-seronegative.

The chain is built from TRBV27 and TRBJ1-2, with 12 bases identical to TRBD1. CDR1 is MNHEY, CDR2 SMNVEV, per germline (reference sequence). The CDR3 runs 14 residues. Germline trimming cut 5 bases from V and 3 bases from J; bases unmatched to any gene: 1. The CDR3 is CASSRDRGHYGYTF. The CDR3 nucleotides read TGTGCCAGCAGTAGGGACAGGGGGCACTATGGCTACACCTTC.

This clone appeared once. CDR3: CSVGDFLNEKLFF. Here the CDR3 DNA reads TGCAGCGTTGGGGACTTTTTAAATGAAAAACTGTTTTTT. The J gene is TRBJ1-4, the V gene TRBV29-1, with D tentatively TRBD1 (5 bases). Trimming shortened V by 4 bases and J by 5 bases, and 11 bases separated the two germline ends. The CDR3 is 13 amino acids. Germline V CDR1 and CDR2: SQVTM, ANQGSEA.

CDR3 in DNA: TGTGCCAGCAGGACAGGGCCCAACTATGGCTACACCTTC. Translation: CASRTGPNYGYTF. This rearrangement joins TRBV6-1 to TRBJ1-2; 7 nucleotides line up with TRBD1. CDR3 length: 13 amino acids. With V trimmed by 6 bases and J by 2 bases, 3 bases remained unmatched. CDR1 is MNHNS, CDR2 SASEGT, per germline.

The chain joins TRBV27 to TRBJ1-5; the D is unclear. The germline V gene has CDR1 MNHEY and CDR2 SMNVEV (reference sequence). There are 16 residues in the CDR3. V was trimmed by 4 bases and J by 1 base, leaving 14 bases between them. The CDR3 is CASSSLGVGSNQPQHF. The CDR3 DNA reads TGTGCCAGCAGTTCCCTAGGAGTCGGAAGCAATCAGCCCCAGCATTTT.

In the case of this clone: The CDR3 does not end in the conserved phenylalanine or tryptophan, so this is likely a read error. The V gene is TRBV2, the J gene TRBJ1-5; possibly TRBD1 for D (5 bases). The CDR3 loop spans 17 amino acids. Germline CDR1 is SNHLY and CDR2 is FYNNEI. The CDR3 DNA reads TGCCGTAGCGAGTCAGGGAGATCTCGAGGGACTAATCAGCCCCAGCATGTT. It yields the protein CRSESGRSRGTNQPQHV.